A selection of T cell receptor beta chains follows, all from one sample in a study of T cell responses to AZD1222 COVID-19 vaccine. Data came from immunoSEQ multiplex PCR; TCRdb stores just in-frame clones and leaves some out. The repertoire holds 100,000 to 150,000 clones, with 80% to 90% as singletons. Source: peripheral blood, taken on day 0 of AZD1222 vaccination. All receptors come from an adult in good health. CDR3s include the opening cysteine and the closing phenylalanine or tryptophan. The D gene is left open where the match is weak. Expanded clones are given a class, and other clones once, few, many or no size at all.

CDR3 length	V gene	J gene	clone size	D gene	CDR3 DNA	CDR3 protein
15	TRBV15	TRBJ1-5	NA	TRBD1	TGTGCCACCAGCCGGGGACAGTTGCCTAATCAGCCCCAGCATTTT	CATSRGQLPNQPQHF
13	TRBV5-1	TRBJ1-6	NA	NA	TGCGCCAGCAGCTTGGAGTGGGGGACACCCCTCCACTTT	CASSLEWGTPLHF
14	TRBV13	TRBJ2-2	NA	NA	TGTGCCAGCAGCCCCGGGGCCGTCACCGGGGAGCTGTTTTTT	CASSPGAVTGELFF
13	TRBV19	TRBJ1-2	NA	NA	TGTGCCAGTAGTATAGCTGTCTGGCGGGGCTACACCTTC	CASSIAVWRGYTF
12	TRBV28	TRBJ1-1	NA	NA	TGTGCCAGCAGTTCTGAACCGGGGACGGCTTTCTTT	CASSSEPGTAFF
12	TRBV6-2/TRBV6-3	TRBJ2-7	NA	NA	TGTGCCAGCAGTTACTACTCCTACGAGCAGTACTTC	CASSYYSYEQYF
16	TRBV5-5	TRBJ2-4	NA	NA	TGTGCCAGCAGCTTCGAGGGTTGGTCCAAGGGGAACATTCAGTACTTC	CASSFEGWSKGNIQYF
16	TRBV30	TRBJ1-5	NA	TRBD1	TGTGCCTGGAGAGCTAAAACAGGGGGATGGAATCAGCCCCAGCATTTT	CAWRAKTGGWNQPQHF
13	TRBV28	TRBJ1-1	NA	NA	TGTGCCACCCAACTATGGAGGGAGACTGAAGCTTTCTTT	CATQLWRETEAFF
15	TRBV7-9	TRBJ1-5	NA	NA	TGTGCCAGCAGCCCCTGGGGAACTGGCAATCAGCCCCAGCATTTT	CASSPWGTGNQPQHF
13	TRBV7-2	TRBJ1-3	few	TRBD1	TGTGCCAGCCGGCAGGGGGCTGGAAACACCATATATTTT	CASRQGAGNTIYF
14	TRBV9	TRBJ2-7	NA	NA	TGTGCCAGCAGCGTAGTGGACAGCACCTACGAGCAGTACTTC	CASSVVDSTYEQYF
11	TRBV20-1	TRBJ1-1	NA	NA	TGCAGTGCTAGCCCCGATCATGAAGCTTTCTTT	CSASPDHEAFF
13	TRBV10-1	TRBJ1-1	once	NA	TGCGCCAGCAGTGAGTCGGGTTACACTGAAGCTTTCTTT	CASSESGYTEAFF
15	TRBV15	TRBJ2-7	NA	TRBD2	TGTGCCACCAGCAGCGGGGGGGGAGAACCTTACGAGCAGTACTTC	CATSSGGGEPYEQYF
16	TRBV7-8	TRBJ1-5	NA	NA	TGTGCCAGCAGCTTAGAGGGAGGGTGGAGCAATCAGCCCCAGCATTTT	CASSLEGGWSNQPQHF
13	TRBV27	TRBJ1-2	NA	NA	TGTGCCAGCAGTTTAATTTGGGGAAATGGCTACACCTTC	CASSLIWGNGYTF
19	TRBV6-1	TRBJ1-1	NA	NA	TGTGCCAGCAGTGAGAGGGGGGACGGCCTAGGATTAAGGAACACTGAAGCTTTCTTT	CASSERGDGLGLRNTEAFF
15	TRBV18	TRBJ2-7	NA	NA	TGTGCCAGCTCACCAATCGGATTAAGCTCCTACGAGCAGTACTTC	CASSPIGLSSYEQYF